The clone carrying this TCR beta chain was detected a few times. As yet, its antigen is unknown. The data belong to a study of Tregs in tolerant kidney transplant recipients. The repertoire was sequenced with immunoSEQ multiplex PCR; TCRdb's copy has only in-frame clones and lacks some. The sample carries about 1,400 clones, around 38% recorded once. What was sequenced was Tregs from blood grown in culture. This TCR was sampled from a human donor in good health.

Here the CDR3 reads CASSWTGVGNQPQHF. The DNA for the CDR3 is TGTGCCAGCAGCTGGACAGGGGTGGGCAATCAGCCCCAGCATTTT. The J gene is TRBJ1-5, the V gene TRBV10-3; 9 bases line up with TRBD1. The V and J ends lost 10 bases and 2 bases, in that order; junction bases with no gene match: 9. The CDR3 runs 15 residues. Germline V gene sequence: CDR1 ENHRY, CDR2 SYGVKD.